A single sample is the source of the 11 T cell receptor beta chains below, sequenced in a study of T cells in Graves' hyperthyroidism and ophthalmopathy. TCR beta CDR3 sequences were amplified from RNA transcripts. RT-PCR in the first round (using the HTBI primer set) targeted the TCR CDR3. TCRdb reanalysed the multiplex PCR reads using MiXCR and keeps one entry per CDR3 protein. The repertoire holds approximately 400,000 distinct CDR3 sequences, with about 20% as singletons. Material: blood. These receptors all come from a woman aged 18-30 years with Graves' hyperthyroidism.

The chain uses TRBV20-1 and TRBJ1-1, with D unresolved. The V end lost 5 bases, the J end lost 3 bases, and 16 bases lay between the germline ends. This CDR3 is 14 amino acids long. Per germline, CDR1 DFQATT and CDR2 SNEGSKA (reference sequence). The CDR3 region is CSARKASMYTEAFF. The CDR3 nucleotides are TGCAGTGCTCGCAAGGCAAGCATGTACACTGAAGCTTTCTTT.

With regard to this clonotype: A much larger clone lies one base from this, so it may be a read error. The J gene is TRBJ1-3, the V gene TRBV30; the D is unclear. Trimming left V 1 base short and J 4 bases short, with 11 bases between. CDR3 length equals 14 residues. The V gene's germline CDR1 is GTSNPN and CDR2 SVGIG (reference sequence). CDR3 nucleotides: TGTGCCTGGAGTGCTCGAGGCATCGGAAACACCATATATTTT. It codes for CAWSARGIGNTIYF.

This clonotype has at least ten counts. The V and J genes are TRBV4-1 and TRBJ2-4; 14 positions match TRBD2. This CDR3 comprises 18 residues. Germline V gives CDR1 MGHRA, CDR2 YSYEKL. Trimming took 4 bases from V and 0 from J; bases not matched to a gene: 5. The DNA for the CDR3 is TGCGCCAGCAGCCCCGGACTAGCGGGGGGACGAGCCAAAAACATTCAGTACTTC. It encodes CASSPGLAGGRAKNIQYF.

The sample holds many counts of this clonotype. The genes are TRBV7-2 and TRBJ1-1, with unresolved D. This CDR3 has 15 amino acids. Germline CDR1 reads SGHTA; CDR2 reads FQGNSA. Trimming left V 5 bases short and J 8 bases short, with 21 bases between. CDR3 in DNA: TGTGCCAGCAGCCCCCTGGCCCAGAGGGTCTTCGAAGCTTTCTTT. Its translation: CASSPLAQRVFEAFF.

This chain joins TRBV5-6 and TRBJ2-5; 7 bases map to TRBD1. The germline gives CDR1 SGHDT, CDR2 YYEEEE. This CDR3 has 14 residues. V shed 4 bases and J 2 bases; nucleotides not matched to a gene: 5. The chain's CDR3 is CASSPGQLQETQYF. The CDR3 DNA sequence: TGTGCCAGCAGCCCGGGACAGTTGCAAGAGACCCAGTACTTC.

This clonotype appeared many times. The chain employs TRBV7-3 and TRBJ2-7, with 8 bases lining up with TRBD1. J was trimmed by 3 bases and V by 5 bases; bases with no gene match: 9. The CDR3 runs to 15 residues. Per germline, CDR1 SGHTA and CDR2 FQGTGA. The CDR3 loop reads CASSPSGTGGYEQYF. The CDR3 nucleotides read TGTGCCAGCAGCCCATCCGGGACAGGAGGCTACGAGCAGTACTTC.

Many counts were recorded for this clonotype. The chain combines TRBV2 with TRBJ2-7; 15 bases are a match to TRBD2. The CDR3 extends over 15 amino acids. Germline values: CDR1 SNHLY, CDR2 FYNNEI. Unmatched junction bases numbered 9, after V lost 5 bases and J lost 10 bases. Here the CDR3 reads CASSLRTSGGAEQYF. The CDR3 DNA is TGTGCCAGCAGTTTACGGACTAGCGGGGGGGCCGAACAGTACTTC.

The sample holds many counts of this clonotype. The chain has TRBV2 and TRBJ2-7, with D possibly TRBD1 on 6 matching bases. The CDR3 spans 14 residues. V was clipped by 6 bases and J by 4 bases, with 16 bases between them. Germline V gene data show CDR1 as SNHLY and CDR2 as FYNNEI. The CDR3 loop is CASSAPEGHYEQYF. The DNA for the CDR3 is TGTGCCAGCAGCGCACCCGAGGGACATTACGAGCAGTACTTC. Supplemented by reference TRBV2 and TRBJ2-7, the full variable domain reads EPEVTQTPSHQVTQMGQEVILRCVPISNHLYFYWYRQILGQKVEFLVSFYNNEISEKSEIFDDQFSVERPDGSNFTLKIRSTKLEDSAMYFCASSAPEGHYEQYFGPGTRLTVT.

The gene calls are TRBV19 and TRBJ2-5; TRBD1 matches at 9 bases. The CDR3 length is 16 residues. Germline-derived CDR1 and CDR2 are LNHDA and SQIVND (reference sequence). J gave up 3 bases and V 6 bases, and 11 bases lay outside the gene matches. CDR3 DNA sequence: TGTGCCAGTAGCGGCTCAAATACAGGGGGCGAAGAGACCCAGTACTTC. The encoded protein is CASSGSNTGGEETQYF.

This clonotype was seen a handful of times. The chain recombines TRBV29-1 with TRBJ1-5; D may be TRBD1 (6 bases). V was pared by 6 bases and J by 4 bases, with 16 bases between. CDR3 length: 14 amino acids. The germline CDR1 and CDR2 sequences are SQVTM and ANQGSEA. In DNA, the CDR3 is TGCAGCGTAAGCCAAGGGGGGGGTAATCAGCCCCAGCATTTT. This encodes CSVSQGGGNQPQHF.

CDR3 nucleotide sequence: TGTGCCAGCAGCTTAAGGGTAGATACCAGCCACGAGCAGTACTTC. It is translated as CASSLRVDTSHEQYF. The chain carries TRBV7-9 and TRBJ2-7; D gene ambiguous. Deletions cut 2 bases from V and 5 bases from J, with 16 bases between. This CDR3 spans 15 amino acids. Germline CDR1 SEHNR, CDR2 FQNEAQ (reference sequence).